The present entry profiles one TCR beta chain with its context. Its antigen is unknown. Each CDR3 protein gets one entry in TCRdb, which reprocessed the 5' RACE reads and gives no DNA. Recorded for this sample: around 230,000 distinct CDR3 sequences. The CDR3 runs 14 residues. Per the germline V gene, CDR1 is SGHRS and CDR2 is YFSETQ. This specimen belongs to a study of monozygotic twins with inflammatory bowel disease. Study-wide points: With inverse Simpson as the measure, TCRbeta diversity was lower in IBD patients than in healthy co-twins. Clonotype overlap with others was lower in IBD patients than in healthy twins, a difference that was greatest with disease activity.

V is TRBV5-1 and J is TRBJ2-5; as DNA is missing, the TRBD1 call by TCRdb cannot be tested. Specimen: blood. This TCR derives from a human donor with ulcerative colitis or Crohn's disease, or a healthy co-twin of an affected twin (not recorded which). CDR3 sequence: CASSKHPPAETQYF.